This T cell receptor (beta chain) stems from a study of blood T cell repertoires in COVID-19. For the study at large: From the United States, Italy and Spain came samples of acute and convalescent COVID-19. The cDNA or gDNA used as material had been derived from T cells, B-cell-depleted T cells, or PBMCs.

How the authors handled the data: Amplification of reference gene primers provided the estimated nucleated cell counts. Using immunoSEQ multiplex PCR, the repertoire was profiled, and TCRdb retains in-frame clones only, with some absent. That table gives V, J and clone size, and the DNA gave D and trimming. The profile shows 250,000 to 350,000 clones, approximately 84% of them singletons. V was cut by 0 bases and J by 4 bases, with 12 bases left in between. The CDR3 spans 15 residues. Germline values: CDR1 MNHEY, CDR2 SMNVEV (reference sequence). Patients at the Seattle site were enrolled during active infection and followed longitudinally.

The sequencing input was peripheral blood. This clonotype was sampled from a person aged 70 to 85 with COVID-19, enrolled during active disease. The chain carries TRBV27 and TRBJ1-2; D ambiguous. The chain's CDR3 is CASSLSSPRTYGYTF. The CDR3 bases are TGTGCCAGCAGTTTATCGAGTCCTAGAACCTATGGCTACACCTTC.